This T cell receptor (beta chain) came from a study of shared clonotypes between healthy human individuals. Study observations and caveats: Among the subsets, naive ones generally showed larger estimated richness than memory ones.

Each replicate PCR on the sorted subsets used about 220 ng DNA (around 30,000 T cell genomes). TCRdb's table, derived via immunoSEQ multiplex PCR, lists solely in-frame clones and lacks some. The sample carries about 2,500,000 clones, around nine tenths recorded once. The CDR3 length is 13 residues. In germline, CDR1 is SGHRS, CDR2 YFSETQ. V lost 3 bases, J lost 4 bases, and 10 bases lay in between. With regard to this clone: Its antigen is still unknown.

This receptor was identified in a man aged 18 to 29 in good health. Material: naive CD4+ T cells sorted from blood. Subset described: CD45RA+ positively selected. The chain carries TRBV5-1 and TRBJ1-1, with D possibly TRBD1 on 6 matching bases. CDR3 residues: CASSSQGVTEAFF. The CDR3 nucleotides are TGCGCCAGCAGCTCACAGGGAGTCACTGAAGCTTTCTTT.